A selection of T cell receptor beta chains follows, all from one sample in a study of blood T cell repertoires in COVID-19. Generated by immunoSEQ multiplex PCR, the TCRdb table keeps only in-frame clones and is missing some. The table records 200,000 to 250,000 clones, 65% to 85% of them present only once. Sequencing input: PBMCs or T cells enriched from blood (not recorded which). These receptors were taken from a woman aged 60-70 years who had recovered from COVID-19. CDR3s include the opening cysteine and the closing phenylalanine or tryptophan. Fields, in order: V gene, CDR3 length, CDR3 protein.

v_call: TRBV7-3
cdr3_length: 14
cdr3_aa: CASSSPGSGDTQYF

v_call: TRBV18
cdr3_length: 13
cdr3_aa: CASSPSHRDSKNF

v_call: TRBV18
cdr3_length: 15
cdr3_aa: CASSPRSGTYNEQFF

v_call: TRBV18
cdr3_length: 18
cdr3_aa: CASSYTLPGLTNTGELFF

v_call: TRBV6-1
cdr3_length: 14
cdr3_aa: CASSELRYTGELFF

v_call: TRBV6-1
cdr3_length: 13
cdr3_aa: CASSETADTEAFF

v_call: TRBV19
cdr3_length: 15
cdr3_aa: CATYSRAGTDYGYTF

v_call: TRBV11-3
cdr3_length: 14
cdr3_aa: CASGRGGPQETQYF

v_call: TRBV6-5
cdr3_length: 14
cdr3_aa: CASSDRATNEKLFF

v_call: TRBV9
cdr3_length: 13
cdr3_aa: CASNSHRGNEQFF

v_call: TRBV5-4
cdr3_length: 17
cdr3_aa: CASSLWVAGTGSSGYTF

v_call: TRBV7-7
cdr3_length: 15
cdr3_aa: CASSDGLAGTYEQYF

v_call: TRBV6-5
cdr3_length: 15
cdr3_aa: CASRSGQVLTGELFF

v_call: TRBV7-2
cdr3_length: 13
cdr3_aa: CASSWSGGDEQFF

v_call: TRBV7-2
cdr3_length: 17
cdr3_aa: CASSSRLAGVYQETQYF

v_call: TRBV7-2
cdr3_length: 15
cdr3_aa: CASSLWGVANQPQHF

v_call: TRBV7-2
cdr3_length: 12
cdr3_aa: CASSPWSTEAFF

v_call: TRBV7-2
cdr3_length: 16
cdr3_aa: CASSLGLAGPTDTQYF

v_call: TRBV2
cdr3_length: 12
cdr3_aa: CASRTESYEQYF

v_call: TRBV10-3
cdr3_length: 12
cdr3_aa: CAIGRQGDGYTF

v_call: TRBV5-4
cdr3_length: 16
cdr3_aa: CASSQMPAGVLYEQYF

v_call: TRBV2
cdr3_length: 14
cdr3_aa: CASNTGSGSYEQYF

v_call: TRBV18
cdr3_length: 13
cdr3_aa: CASSRDSRGEQYF

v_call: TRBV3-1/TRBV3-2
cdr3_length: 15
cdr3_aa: CASSQDTTGNQPQHF

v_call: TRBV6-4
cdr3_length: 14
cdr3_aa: CASTLSGGNQPQHF

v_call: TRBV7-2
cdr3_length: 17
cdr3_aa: CASSLAIGQYSGNTIYF

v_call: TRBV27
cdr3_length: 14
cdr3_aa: CASSLSSGSYEQYF

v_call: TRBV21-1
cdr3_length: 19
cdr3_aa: CASSKDPTSGDAPGGELFF

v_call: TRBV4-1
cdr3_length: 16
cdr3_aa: CASSGQLVGGSYEQYF

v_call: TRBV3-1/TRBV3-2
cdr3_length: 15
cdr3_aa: CASSQASGIPETQYF

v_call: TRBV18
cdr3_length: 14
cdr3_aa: CASSRGAGDHTQYF

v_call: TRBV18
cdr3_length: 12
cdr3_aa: CASSPGRDTQYF

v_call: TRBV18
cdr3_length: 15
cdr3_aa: CASSPPTTGAEGYTF

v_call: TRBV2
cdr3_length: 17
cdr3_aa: CASSDLGEREATDTQYF

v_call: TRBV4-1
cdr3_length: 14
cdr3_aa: CASSQDRVNQPQHF

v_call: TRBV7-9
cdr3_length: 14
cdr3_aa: CASRRDRGGNEQFF

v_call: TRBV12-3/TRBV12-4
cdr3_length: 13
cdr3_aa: CASSLGQDRGYTF

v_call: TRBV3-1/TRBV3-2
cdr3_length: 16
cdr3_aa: CASSQGDRGLNYGYTF

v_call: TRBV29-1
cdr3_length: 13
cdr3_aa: CSAGLDPQETQYF

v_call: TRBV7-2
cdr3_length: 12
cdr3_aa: CASRSSTDTQYF

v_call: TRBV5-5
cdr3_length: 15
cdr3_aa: CASSLGGTGNRPQHF

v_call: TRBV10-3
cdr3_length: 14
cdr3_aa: CAIRVDGLRGGYTF

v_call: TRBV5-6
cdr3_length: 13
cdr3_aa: CASSLISQGLTFF

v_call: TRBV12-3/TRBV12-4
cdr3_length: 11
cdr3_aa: CASSIRTEAFF

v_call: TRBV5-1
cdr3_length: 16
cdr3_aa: CASSSRPGTGTDTQYF

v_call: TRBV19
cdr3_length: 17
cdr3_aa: CASSIPLSTGRREKLFF

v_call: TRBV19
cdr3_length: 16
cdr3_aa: CASSIEHRGRNSPLHF

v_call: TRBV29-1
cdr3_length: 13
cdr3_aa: CSVGTGMNTEAFF